These 13 T cell receptor beta chains share one sample of origin, sequenced in a study of cytomegalovirus exposure and HLA in healthy donors. 13 Jbeta primers and 60 Vbeta primers were used for the PCR. Libraries were prepared by immunoSEQ multiplex PCR; TCRdb keeps only in-frame clonotypes and omits some of them. This table holds 95,000 to 130,000 clones, about 59% found once. Sequences were obtained from PBMCs. The receptors originated from a woman aged 40-49 years in good health and CMV-seropositive.

J is TRBJ1-1 and V is TRBV2; D ambiguous. Germline V CDR1 and CDR2: SNHLY, FYNNEI. The CDR3 extends over 13 amino acids. V lost 6 bases, J lost 5 bases, and 13 bases lay in between. CDR3 amino acids: CASRVVSGTEAFF. DNA for the CDR3: TGTGCCAGCAGGGTCGTTTCGGGGACTGAAGCTTTCTTT.

This clone has a single count. The V call is TRBV9, the J call TRBJ1-1; 7 bases are a match to TRBD1. The CDR3 is 14 amino acids. Trimming removed 0 bases from V and 4 bases from J; junction bases left unmatched: 3. The germline V gene encodes CDR1 SGDLS and CDR2 YYNGEE. As DNA, the CDR3 is TGTGCCAGCAGCGTAGGACAGGGTTTCACTGAAGCTTTCTTT. Encoded protein: CASSVGQGFTEAFF.

The chain uses TRBV27 and TRBJ2-2; 10 bases map to TRBD1. The CDR3 has 16 amino acids. Per germline, CDR1 MNHEY and CDR2 SMNVEV (reference sequence). Germline trimming cut 3 bases from V and 6 bases from J; bases unmatched to any gene: 7. The CDR3 here is CASSLEGQGRPGELFF. CDR3 in DNA: TGTGCCAGCAGTTTGGAGGGACAGGGGCGACCCGGGGAGCTGTTTTTT.

J is TRBJ2-5 and V is TRBV5-5; D call uncertain. CDR3 length: 15 amino acids. Per the germline V gene, CDR1 is SGHKS and CDR2 is YYEKEE (reference sequence). The V and J ends lost 1 base and 5 bases respectively, with 15 bases between them. CDR3 DNA: TGTGCCAGCAGCTTGAACGGCCCGGGTTGGGAGACCCAGTACTTC. It encodes CASSLNGPGWETQYF.

This chain links TRBV19 with TRBJ2-2; 10 nucleotides agree with TRBD2. Trimming took 8 bases from V and 4 from J; bases not matched to a gene: 7. Per germline, CDR1 LNHDA and CDR2 SQIVND (reference sequence). CDR3 length: 15 amino acids. The CDR3 here is CASLAGGRSTGELFF. The CDR3, as DNA: TGTGCCAGTTTAGCGGGAGGCCGATCCACCGGGGAGCTGTTTTTT.

DNA for the CDR3: TGTGCCAGCCCGACAGACAATAACTATGGCTACACCTTC. Its protein product is CASPTDNNYGYTF. This chain uses TRBV7-9 with TRBJ1-2; the D gene is possibly TRBD1 (5 bases). Germline loops: CDR1 SEHNR, CDR2 FQNEAQ (reference sequence). This CDR3 region has 13 residues. Between the trimmed V and J ends, which lost 8 bases and 1 base, there was a span of 11 bases.

The V call is TRBV7-9, the J call TRBJ2-3, with TRBD2 matching over 7 bases. The germline CDR1 and CDR2 sequences are SEHNR and FQNEAQ (reference sequence). Trimming removed 2 bases from V and 1 base from J; junction bases left unmatched: 12. This CDR3 contains 18 residues. The CDR3 spells CASSLSSGGDYRTDTQYF. The CDR3 nucleotides are TGTGCCAGCAGCTTAAGTTCGGGTGGGGACTATCGCACAGATACGCAGTATTTT.

This rearrangement joins TRBV6-5 to TRBJ2-5; 7 bases line up with TRBD1. This CDR3 region has 14 residues. J lost 3 bases, V lost 8 bases, and 9 bases had no gene match. CDR1 and CDR2 (germline): MNHEY, SVGAGI. The CDR3 region has the DNA TGTGCCAGCGGACCGGACAGGAGTAAAGAGACCCAGTACTTC. Its protein is CASGPDRSKETQYF.

V gene TRBV6-1 combines with J gene TRBJ2-2; tentatively, D is TRBD1 (5 bases). The CDR3 totals 14 residues. CDR1 MNHNS and CDR2 SASEGT come from the germline V gene. The germline V and J ends were trimmed by 4 bases and 0 bases, with 6 bases remaining between them. The CDR3 bases are TGTGCCAGCAGTGGACAGTCGAACACCGGGGAGCTGTTTTTT. It is translated as CASSGQSNTGELFF.

The chain uses TRBV4-3 and TRBJ2-7, with a weak D call TRBD1 (7 bases). With 0 bases removed from V and 3 bases from J, the gap between germline ends came to 12 bases. CDR1 is LGHNA, CDR2 YSLEER, per germline. This CDR3 has 15 amino acids. CDR3 coding DNA: TGCGCCAGCAGCCAAGAGCGGGACAGTTTCTACGAGCAGTACTTC. It translates to CASSQERDSFYEQYF.

V is TRBV25-1 and J is TRBJ2-1; 9 positions agree with TRBD2. From germline, CDR1 is MGHDK and CDR2 SYGVNS. The CDR3 extends over 14 amino acids. Losses at the gene ends were 4 bases for V and 7 bases for J; bases not matched to a gene: 5. CDR3 sequence reads: CASSGSGRTNEQFF. The CDR3 coding sequence is TGTGCCAGCAGTGGAAGCGGGAGGACAAATGAGCAGTTCTTC. Together with reference TRBV25-1 and TRBJ2-1, the CDR3 gives the full variable domain: EADIYQTPRYLVIGTGKKITLECSQTMGHDKMYWYQQDPGMELHLIHYSYGVNSTEKGDLSSESTVSRIRTEHFPLTLESARPSHTSQYLCASSGSGRTNEQFFGPGTRLTVL.

The chain couples TRBV7-6 to TRBJ1-1; no reliable D call. The V end lost 3 bases, the J end lost 4 bases, and 9 bases lay between the germline ends. CDR3 size: 13 residues. Germline CDR1 SGHVS, CDR2 FNYEAQ. The chain's CDR3 is CASSFTVGTEAFF. The CDR3 DNA reads as TGTGCCAGCAGCTTTACAGTTGGCACTGAAGCTTTCTTT. The variable domain in full, completed from reference TRBV7-6 and TRBJ1-1, reads GAGVSQSPRYKVTKRGQDVALRCDPISGHVSLYWYRQALGQGPEFLTYFNYEAQQDKSGLPNDRFSAERPEGSISTLTIQRTEQRDSAMYRCASSFTVGTEAFFGQGTRLTVV.

The chain carries TRBV6-1 and TRBJ2-1; 8 nucleotides agree with TRBD2. The germline CDR1 and CDR2 sequences are MNHNS and SASEGT. The CDR3 has 14 residues. Trimming took 6 bases from V and 4 from J; bases not matched to a gene: 5. The CDR3 region is CASSILAVYNEQFF. Written as DNA, the CDR3 is TGTGCCAGCAGCATACTAGCGGTGTACAATGAGCAGTTCTTC.